The subject of this entry is one T cell receptor (beta chain). What it binds is not known. This specimen belongs to a study of siplizumab effects on memory and regulatory T cells. Study findings and constraints: Siplizumab, the agent tested, significantly reduced alloreactive sequences traceable to unstimulated CD4+ memory cells. Sequences below about 10^-5 frequency were poorly captured. As a result, only a minor fraction of alloreactive clones mapped to unstimulated subsets.

V was trimmed by 3 bases and J by 1 base, leaving 8 bases between them. Germline CDR1 and CDR2: SGHAT and FQNNGV. CDR3 length: 14 amino acids. Some 9.4 x 10^4 TCR templates per sample were sequenced. Only in-frame clones appear in the TCRdb table, and some are missing; sequencing was by immunoSEQ multiplex PCR. The table has over 85,000 clones, nearly 95% seen once; the top ten hold roughly 0.29%. This chain connects TRBV11-2 to TRBJ2-3; D is undetermined. Sequenced: non-Treg CD4+ T cells sorted from blood. This receptor was taken from a human donor in good health. The CDR3 bases are TGTGCCAGCAGCTTGGGCTCCCGCACAGATACGCAGTATTTT. Translated: CASSLGSRTDTQYF. Combining the CDR3 with reference TRBV11-2 and TRBJ2-3 gives the whole variable domain EAGVAQSPRYKIIEKRQSVAFWCNPISGHATLYWYQQILGQGPKLLIQFQNNGVVDDSQLPKDRFSAERLKGVDSTLKIQPAKLEDSAVYLCASSLGSRTDTQYFGPGTRLTVL.